This T cell receptor (beta chain) was sequenced for a study of a mutant IDH1 vaccine in newly diagnosed glioma. Across the whole study: The initiation of vaccination occurred 4-6 weeks after radiotherapy alone, or with temozolomide cycles. Sex distribution of treated patients was about 60% male and 37.5% female; mean age was around 40 years.

Time point described: week 11, during vaccination. In the vaccine, a single dose held 300 ug of the mutant IDH1 20-mer peptide, along with topical imiquimod. Newly diagnosed WHO grade 3 or 4 IDH1-mutant, ATRX-lost astrocytomas were identified in the donors. Study-level points and caveats: Patients mounted vaccine-induced immune responses in 80% to 95% of cases.

The germline V gene has CDR1 SGHTS and CDR2 YDEGEE. CDR3 size: 15 residues. V was shortened by 0 bases and J by 4 bases, with 11 bases between the two germline ends. On this clone: Its target is not known.

Assay: immunoSEQ multiplex PCR; the TCRdb copy retains only in-frame clones and omits some. Here the sample spans some 54,000 clones, 90% to 95% being singletons. The TCR comes from a man in his fifties with glioma. The sequences come from PBMCs, collected from a glioma patient whose treatment included an IDH1 peptide vaccine. This rearrangement joins TRBV5-8 to TRBJ1-5; D remains unclear. The CDR3 nucleotides read TGTGCCAGCAGCTTGGAGAGACCGCCTAATCAGCCCCAGCATTTT. It translates to CASSLERPPNQPQHF.